These 13 T cell receptor beta chains came from one sample sequenced in a study of identical twins. MiXCR, run by TCRdb on the 5' RACE reads, gives a single entry per CDR3 protein. The sample includes 700,000 or so distinct CDR3 sequences, approximately 22% of them seen just once. These records were also assigned to another study, of T cells expressing NK-cell markers.

Sequenced input: PBMCs. Receptors originate from a woman aged 18-29 years in good health.

The table lists this clonotype with a few counts. The V call is TRBV7-9, the J call TRBJ2-1, with TRBD2 matching 9 bases. This CDR3 is built from 17 residues. Germline-derived CDR1 and CDR2 are SEHNR and FQNEAQ (reference sequence). V shed 4 bases, J shed 2 bases, and the junction held 9 bases outside the gene matches. CDR3 DNA sequence: TGTGCCAGCAGCTGGAATAGCGGGAGAGGCCCCTACAATGAGCAGTTCTTC. Translation: CASSWNSGRGPYNEQFF.

In its sample, this clonotype was seen a few times. V gene TRBV12-3 or TRBV12-4 combines with J gene TRBJ2-7; perhaps TRBD1 as D (5 bases). This CDR3 has 15 amino acids. Trimming shortened V by 0 bases and J by 4 bases, and 13 bases separated the two germline ends. CDR3 nucleotides: TGTGCCAGCAGTTTAGCGCAGGGTCCCAGGTACGAGCAGTACTTC. Amino acids: CASSLAQGPRYEQYF.

This clonotype has just a few counts. The chain links TRBV20-1 to TRBJ2-1; unclear D gene. The CDR3 loop spans 13 amino acids. Germline V gene sequence: CDR1 DFQATT, CDR2 SNEGSKA (reference sequence). Trimming cost V 1 base and J 5 bases, with 9 bases left between them. CDR3 in amino acids: CSARVLINNEQFF. The CDR3 region has the DNA TGCAGTGCTAGAGTGCTTATCAACAATGAGCAGTTCTTC.

This clonotype has a count of ten or more. The chain couples TRBV27 to TRBJ2-1, with a tentative D call TRBD1 (5 bases). The CDR3 is made up of 15 amino acids. Germline-derived CDR1 and CDR2 are MNHEY and SMNVEV (reference sequence). The V end was cut by 5 bases, the J end by 8 bases, with 19 bases between. The CDR3 here is CASSLIRGRADEQFF. The CDR3 DNA reads TGTGCCAGCAGTCTTATCCGTGGCAGGGCGGATGAGCAGTTCTTC.

This clonotype was picked up one time. One end of the junction fails to match germline, which may point to a read error. This chain connects TRBV6-2 or TRBV6-3 to TRBJ1-2; D may be TRBD1 (5 bases). The CDR3 contains 15 residues. Looked up from germline, CDR1 is MNHEY and CDR2 is SVGEGT. In DNA form, the CDR3 reads TGTGACAGCAGTTACCCGGGACGGCCCTCTGAAGGCTACACCTTC. Translation: CDSSYPGRPSEGYTF.

This clonotype was seen only a few times. The gene calls are TRBV10-1 and TRBJ2-3, with D unresolved. V lost 0 bases, J lost 4 bases, and 5 bases lay in between. Germline V gene sequence: CDR1 WNHNN, CDR2 SYGVQD (reference sequence). The CDR3 consists of 13 residues. This chain's CDR3 is CASSESLADTQYF. As DNA, the CDR3 is TGCGCCAGCAGTGAGTCGTTAGCAGATACGCAGTATTTT.

This clonotype showed up many times. The chain joins TRBV12-5 to TRBJ2-2; D remains ambiguous. Per the germline V gene, CDR1 is LGHNT and CDR2 is FRNRAP. V was clipped by 5 bases and J by 6 bases, with 10 bases between them. CDR3 length: 13 residues. CDR3 region: CASGPSISGELFF. The CDR3 DNA is TGTGCTAGTGGTCCCTCAATCTCCGGGGAGCTGTTTTTT.

The chain is built from TRBV15 and TRBJ2-2; a possible D gene is TRBD1 (5 bases). The length of the CDR3 is 17 residues. Trimming stripped 5 bases from V and 4 bases from J, with 20 bases between. Germline CDR1 and CDR2: LNHNV and YYDKDF (reference sequence). The CDR3 DNA sequence: TGTGCCACCAGCGGAGTAACAAGGGGAAGAGGCACCGGGGAGCTGTTTTTT. Its translation: CATSGVTRGRGTGELFF.

This clonotype was seen only a few times. The rearrangement links TRBV20-1 to TRBJ1-3; tentatively, D is TRBD1 (6 bases). Germline V gene data show CDR1 as DFQATT and CDR2 as SNEGSKA (reference sequence). V was shortened by 6 bases and J by 3 bases, with 12 bases between the two germline ends. The CDR3 has 13 amino acids. The chain's CDR3 is CSAVGTLGNTIYF. The CDR3 region has the DNA TGCAGTGCAGTAGGGACACTTGGAAACACCATATATTTT.

The chain has TRBV6-5 and TRBJ1-2; TRBD1 agrees at 9 bases. V lost 7 bases, J lost 7 bases, and 1 base stayed unmatched. The CDR3 runs to 11 residues. Looked up from germline, CDR1 is MNHEY and CDR2 is SVGAGI. The CDR3 loop reads CASTGQGGYTF. The CDR3, as DNA: TGTGCCAGCACGGGACAGGGTGGCTACACCTTC.

This clonotype was seen more than once but under ten times. V gene TRBV10-1 combines with J gene TRBJ2-3; maybe TRBD2 (6 bases). This CDR3 is built from 15 residues. Germline CDR1 and CDR2: WNHNN and SYGVQD (reference sequence). V lost 5 bases to trimming and J lost 6 bases, with 18 bases between them. The CDR3 spells CASSSSGLYRDTQYF. CDR3 DNA: TGCGCCAGCAGTTCCAGCGGACTATACAGGGATACGCAGTATTTT.

The chain joins TRBV12-3 or TRBV12-4 to TRBJ2-3; 12 bases line up with TRBD2. There are 15 residues in the CDR3. The junction had 7 bases not matched to a gene; V was cut back by 6 bases and J by 6 bases. The CDR3, as DNA: TGTGCCAGCAGCAACTCCGGACTAGCGGGGGATACGCAGTATTTT. It specifies CASSNSGLAGDTQYF.

V and J are TRBV5-6 and TRBJ2-1, with D uncertain. Germline CDR1 reads SGHDT; CDR2 reads YYEEEE. The V gene lost 4 bases and the J gene lost 4 bases, with 18 bases spanning the gap. This CDR3 spans 16 amino acids. The CDR3 coding sequence is TGTGCCAGCAGCCCGGAGCGAGCGCCCGTATACAATGAGCAGTTCTTC. Its protein is CASSPERAPVYNEQFF.